In this sample, the clone carrying this T cell receptor (beta chain) turned up a few times. Its antigen remains unknown. This entry is derived from a study of response to subunit inactivated influenza vaccine. TCRdb fed the RT-PCR reads into MiXCR, producing one record per CDR3 protein. The table records fewer than 750,000 distinct CDR3 sequences, approximately 15% of them present only once. Findings and caveats of the study: A suggestion made by the authors is that each seasonal influenza vaccination recruits few new T cells.

The CDR3 contains 16 residues. Germline CDR1 LGHNA, CDR2 YNFKEQ. The V and J ends lost 3 bases and 0 bases respectively, with 9 bases between them. Sequencing was performed on PBMCs from blood, taken 12 days after vaccination. This sequence was found in a man aged 45-60 years who received an inactivated influenza vaccine. The chain employs TRBV4-2 and TRBJ1-6; D not certain. The CDR3 is CASSQELGSYNSPLHF. The CDR3, as DNA: TGTGCCAGCAGCCAGGAGCTCGGCTCCTATAATTCACCCCTCCACTTT.